The TCR beta chain under discussion was sequenced for a study of cytomegalovirus exposure and HLA in healthy donors. Study conclusions and caveats: Overall, about 160 TCR beta chains were annotated as cytomegalovirus-associated.

The data were produced by immunoSEQ multiplex PCR, yet TCRdb's version contains in-frame clones alone and is incomplete. The sample yields about 130,000 clones, about 91% seen once. Of note for this clone: Its antigen remains unidentified. Sequence at one end of the junction differs from germline and may be a read error.

The CDR3 sequence is 17 residues long. Germline CDR1 and CDR2: SGHTA and FQGNSA. Sequenced material: PBMCs. This sequence joins TRBV7-2 and TRBJ1-5, with TRBD1 as a possible D gene (6 bases). The receptor was isolated from a woman aged 18-29 years in good health and CMV-seronegative. The CDR3 is CASSLAGHLSLNQPQHF. Here the CDR3 DNA reads TGTGCCAGCAGTTTAGCGGGACACCTCTCCCTCAATCAGCCCCAGCATTTT.